These 26 T cell receptor beta chains were all obtained from the same sample, sequenced in a study of cytomegalovirus exposure and HLA in healthy donors. Primers for the PCR totalled 60 Vbeta and 13 Jbeta. Clones were sequenced by immunoSEQ multiplex PCR, and TCRdb holds only the in-frame ones, with some missing. The data hold about 140,000 clones, with roughly 80% observed a single time. Sequencing was carried out using PBMCs. These receptors all come from a woman under 40 in good health and CMV-seronegative.

The chain combines TRBV29-1 with TRBJ2-2; 11 positions agree with TRBD1. J was trimmed by 3 bases and V by 4 bases; bases with no gene match: 7. CDR3 length: 16 residues. CDR1 SQVTM and CDR2 ANQGSEA come from the germline V gene. The CDR3 DNA reads as TGCAGCGTTGTAGTTTCGGACAGGGGGCACACCGGGGAGCTGTTTTTT. Its translation: CSVVVSDRGHTGELFF.

The chain uses TRBV28 and TRBJ1-5; 8 bases line up with TRBD1. Trimming at V came to 6 bases and at J to 1 base, leaving 8 bases not matched to a gene. CDR1 is MDHEN, CDR2 SYDVKM, per germline. The CDR3 length is 16 residues. The CDR3 reads CASRRTGSYSNQPQHF. CDR3 in DNA: TGTGCCAGCAGGCGGACAGGGAGTTACAGCAATCAGCCCCAGCATTTT.

CDR3 sequence: CASSEEPWTAQYF. The DNA of the CDR3 is TGTGCCAGCAGTGAAGAGCCTTGGACAGCGCAGTATTTT. The chain combines TRBV2 with TRBJ2-3; maybe TRBD1 (6 bases). Germline assignment: CDR1 SNHLY and CDR2 FYNNEI. V shed 1 base and J shed 10 bases, with 12 bases lying between them. This CDR3 is 13 amino acids long.

The CDR3 DNA sequence: TGTGCCAGCAGCTTAAGGGGACAGTTTTACGAGCAGTACTTC. As protein: CASSLRGQFYEQYF. The chain combines TRBV7-2 with TRBJ2-7; 7 nucleotides match TRBD1. With 2 bases clipped from V and 4 bases from J, the junction kept 5 bases outside the gene matches. Per the germline V gene, CDR1 is SGHTA and CDR2 is FQGNSA. This CDR3 is 14 amino acids long.

This sequence joins TRBV6-1 and TRBJ2-2, with D possibly matching TRBD2 (6 bases). This CDR3 region has 14 residues. The V end was cut by 6 bases, the J end by 6 bases, with 14 bases between. CDR1 and CDR2 from the germline V gene are MNHNS and SASEGT. The CDR3 nucleotides read TGTGCCAGCAGCTTTCGGAGGGACGCCGGGGAGCTGTTTTTT. Its protein product is CASSFRRDAGELFF.

The rearrangement links TRBV27 to TRBJ2-6, with D possibly matching TRBD1 (6 bases). CDR1 MNHEY and CDR2 SMNVEV come from the germline V gene (reference sequence). The length of the CDR3 is 18 residues. V lost 1 base, J lost 3 bases, and 16 bases lay in between. The CDR3 spells CASSLWGRLRDGANVLTF. CDR3 nucleotide sequence: TGTGCCAGCAGTTTATGGGGGCGTCTTCGTGATGGGGCCAACGTCCTGACTTTC.

This clone was seen a few times. The chain employs TRBV5-1 and TRBJ2-7; tentative D call: TRBD2 (5 bases). From germline, CDR1 is SGHRS and CDR2 YFSETQ. V lost 4 bases and J 7 bases, leaving 21 bases between the germline ends. This CDR3 has 15 residues. The CDR3: CASSTLSGPMGEQYF. CDR3 bases: TGCGCCAGCAGCACCCTAAGCGGCCCCATGGGGGAGCAGTACTTC.

This clone occurred a few times. The chain employs TRBV5-4 and TRBJ1-1, with a possible D match to TRBD1 (6 bases). Germline V gene lookup returns CDR1 SGHNT and CDR2 YYREEE (reference sequence). CDR3 length: 15 amino acids. V shed 4 bases and J shed 7 bases, with 20 bases lying between them. CDR3 protein: CASSTGRAASVEAFF. The CDR3 DNA reads TGTGCCAGCAGCACAGGGAGGGCAGCGAGTGTTGAAGCTTTCTTT.

CDR3 protein: CASNGDREGGYTF. The CDR3 DNA sequence: TGTGCCAGCAACGGGGACAGGGAGGGCGGCTACACCTTC. The chain carries TRBV6-6 and TRBJ1-2; 9 bases are a match to TRBD1. Looked up from germline, CDR1 is MNHNY and CDR2 is SVGAGI (reference sequence). The CDR3 runs to 13 residues. The junction had 8 bases not matched to a gene; V was cut back by 7 bases and J by 8 bases.

The chain uses TRBV7-8 and TRBJ1-5; D may be TRBD1 (5 bases). The CDR3 extends over 17 amino acids. Trimming removed 0 bases from V and 2 bases from J, with 14 bases in between. Germline CDR1 reads SGHVS; CDR2 reads FQNEAQ. DNA for the CDR3: TGTGCCAGCAGCTTAGCGATAAGTGGGGCGGGCAATCAGCCCCAGCATTTT. The encoded protein is CASSLAISGAGNQPQHF.

The chain uses TRBV7-6 and TRBJ2-4, with D perhaps matching TRBD2 (7 bases). CDR1 is SGHVS and CDR2 is FNYEAQ in the germline V gene. The CDR3 extends over 17 amino acids. V was cut by 4 bases and J by 3 bases, with 19 bases left in between. CDR3 DNA sequence: TGTGCCAGCAGCTCCGGGGGGCTTCGGGGGGACAAAAACATTCAGTACTTC. Translating it yields CASSSGGLRGDKNIQYF.

The J gene is TRBJ2-1, the V gene TRBV5-1; 12 bases align to TRBD2. The CDR3 is made up of 16 amino acids. The V segment lost 4 bases and the J segment 8 bases; nucleotides outside the gene matches: 10. The germline V gene encodes CDR1 SGHRS and CDR2 YFSETQ. CDR3 DNA sequence: TGCGCCAGCAGCCCGTCACCTAGCGGGGGGGCCCATGAGCAGTTCTTC. Amino acids: CASSPSPSGGAHEQFF. Full variable domain (missing parts from reference TRBV5-1 and TRBJ2-1): KAGVTQTPRYLIKTRGQQVTLSCSPISGHRSVSWYQQTPGQGLQFLFEYFSETQRNKGNFPGRFSGRQFSNSRSEMNVSTLELGDSALYLCASSPSPSGGAHEQFFGPGTRLTVL.

The chain combines TRBV27 with TRBJ2-6, with TRBD1 matching over 7 bases. V trimming: 5 bases; J trimming: 0 bases; junction bases outside the gene matches: 10. CDR3 length: 18 residues. Germline CDR1 reads MNHEY; CDR2 reads SMNVEV (reference sequence). CDR3 DNA: TGTGCCAGCAGTACCCGGGACAGAATTAGCTCTGGGGCCAACGTCCTGACTTTC. This sequence encodes CASSTRDRISSGANVLTF.

The genes are TRBV9 and TRBJ1-1; D is undetermined. Germline values: CDR1 SGDLS, CDR2 YYNGEE. The CDR3 sequence is 13 residues long. Trimming stripped 6 bases from V and 1 base from J, with 10 bases between. The CDR3 nucleotides are TGTGCCAGCAACACCGAGGGGAACACTGAAGCTTTCTTT. This sequence encodes CASNTEGNTEAFF.

The genes are TRBV5-4 and TRBJ2-5, with TRBD1 as a possible D gene (5 bases). The CDR3 has 15 residues. With 3 bases removed from V and 5 bases from J, the gap between germline ends came to 17 bases. Germline lookup yields CDR1 SGHNT and CDR2 YYREEE (reference sequence). The DNA for the CDR3 is TGTGCCAGCAGCTCGGTGGGCAGGGCAGGGGAGACCCAGTACTTC. Residues: CASSSVGRAGETQYF.

The chain recombines TRBV7-3 with TRBJ2-1; D is perhaps TRBD2 (6 bases). The CDR3 has 16 residues. CDR1 and CDR2 from the germline V gene are SGHTA and FQGTGA. The V and J ends lost 4 bases and 0 bases respectively, with 13 bases between them. The CDR3 loop is CASSSLTRISYNEQFF. The CDR3 region has the DNA TGTGCCAGCAGCTCCCTGACTAGAATCTCCTACAATGAGCAGTTCTTC.

The chain links TRBV18 to TRBJ1-5; D might be TRBD1 (6 bases). Trimming removed 6 bases from V and 2 bases from J, with 8 bases in between. Per germline, CDR1 KGHSH and CDR2 LQKENI. CDR3 length: 13 amino acids. Written as DNA, the CDR3 is TGTGCCAGCTCCGGACAGCGCAATCAGCCCCAGCATTTT. Translated: CASSGQRNQPQHF.

The rearrangement uses TRBV5-1 and TRBJ1-2, with 9 bases lining up with TRBD1. The CDR3 consists of 15 residues. Germline values: CDR1 SGHRS, CDR2 YFSETQ. The V and J ends lost 2 bases and 6 bases, in that order; junction bases with no gene match: 8. The CDR3 is CASSLPGQGGNGYTF. The CDR3 DNA follows: TGCGCCAGCAGCTTACCGGGACAGGGTGGAAATGGCTACACCTTC.

V gene TRBV29-1 combines with J gene TRBJ1-2; D call uncertain. Per germline, CDR1 SQVTM and CDR2 ANQGSEA. The V gene lost 3 bases and the J gene lost 2 bases, with 13 bases spanning the gap. The CDR3 is 14 residues long. The CDR3 is CSVDVEPRNYGYTF. CDR3 nucleotides: TGCAGCGTTGACGTGGAGCCCCGAAACTATGGCTACACCTTC.

This clone was found a few times. The chain has TRBV6-6 and TRBJ1-1, with unresolved D. The germline gives CDR1 MNHNY, CDR2 SVGAGI (reference sequence). V gave up 2 bases and J gave up 3 bases, with 7 bases separating them. The CDR3 contains 13 residues. CDR3 protein: CASSYGGDTEAFF. The DNA for the CDR3 is TGTGCCAGCAGTTACGGCGGGGACACTGAAGCTTTCTTT.

This chain joins TRBV19 and TRBJ2-2; 8 bases agree with TRBD1. V lost 7 bases and J lost 6; bases outside the gene matches: 1. Germline CDR1 is LNHDA and CDR2 is SQIVND (reference sequence). The length of the CDR3 is 12 residues. CDR3 DNA: TGTGCCAGTACCAGGGGGCCCGGGGAGCTGTTTTTT. Translated: CASTRGPGELFF.

The genes are TRBV27 and TRBJ2-1, with D tentatively TRBD2 (6 bases). This CDR3 contains 14 residues. V gave up 2 bases and J gave up 2 bases, with 7 bases separating them. Germline V gene lookup returns CDR1 MNHEY and CDR2 SMNVEV (reference sequence). Here the CDR3 DNA reads TGTGCCAGCAGTTTAGCGGGGCCCTACAATGAGCAGTTCTTC. It translates to CASSLAGPYNEQFF.

In this sample, this clone turned up a few times. The chain combines TRBV7-3 with TRBJ1-1, with TRBD1 matching 9 bases. Per germline, CDR1 SGHTA and CDR2 FQGTGA. This CDR3 region has 13 residues. After removal of 9 bases from V and 1 base from J, the junction contained 3 bases not matched to a gene. CDR3 nucleotides: TGTGCCAGTGGGACAGGGAGGAACACTGAAGCTTTCTTT. Translating gives CASGTGRNTEAFF. The variable domain in full, with the rest retrieved from reference TRBV7-3 and TRBJ1-1, is GAGVSQTPSNKVTEKGKYVELRCDPISGHTALYWYRQSLGQGPEFLIYFQGTGAADDSGLPNDRFFAVRPEGSVSTLKIQRTERGDSAVYLCASGTGRNTEAFFGQGTRLTVV.

The chain is built from TRBV29-1 and TRBJ2-3; 7 nucleotides line up with TRBD2. This CDR3 spans 13 amino acids. Germline trimming cut 8 bases from V and 0 bases from J; bases unmatched to any gene: 5. Germline values: CDR1 SQVTM, CDR2 ANQGSEA. The CDR3 region has the DNA TGCAGCAGCGGGGAAACTAGCACAGATACGCAGTATTTT. It translates to CSSGETSTDTQYF.

The genes are TRBV7-3 and TRBJ2-7; no clear D gene. The CDR3 extends over 13 amino acids. The V end lost 2 bases, the J end lost 3 bases, and 8 bases lay between the germline ends. Germline V CDR1 and CDR2: SGHTA, FQGTGA. The CDR3 protein is CASSLQADYEQYF. Written as DNA, the CDR3 is TGTGCCAGCAGCTTACAGGCAGACTACGAGCAGTACTTC.

V usage is TRBV10-3 and J usage is TRBJ2-1, with 8 nucleotides matching TRBD1. Germline CDR1 ENHRY, CDR2 SYGVKD. The CDR3 is 14 residues long. V trimming: 6 bases; J trimming: 9 bases; junction bases outside the gene matches: 10. The CDR3 DNA reads as TGTGCCATCAGGGGGACAGGCGAGAACAGTGAGCAGTTCTTC. Its translation: CAIRGTGENSEQFF.